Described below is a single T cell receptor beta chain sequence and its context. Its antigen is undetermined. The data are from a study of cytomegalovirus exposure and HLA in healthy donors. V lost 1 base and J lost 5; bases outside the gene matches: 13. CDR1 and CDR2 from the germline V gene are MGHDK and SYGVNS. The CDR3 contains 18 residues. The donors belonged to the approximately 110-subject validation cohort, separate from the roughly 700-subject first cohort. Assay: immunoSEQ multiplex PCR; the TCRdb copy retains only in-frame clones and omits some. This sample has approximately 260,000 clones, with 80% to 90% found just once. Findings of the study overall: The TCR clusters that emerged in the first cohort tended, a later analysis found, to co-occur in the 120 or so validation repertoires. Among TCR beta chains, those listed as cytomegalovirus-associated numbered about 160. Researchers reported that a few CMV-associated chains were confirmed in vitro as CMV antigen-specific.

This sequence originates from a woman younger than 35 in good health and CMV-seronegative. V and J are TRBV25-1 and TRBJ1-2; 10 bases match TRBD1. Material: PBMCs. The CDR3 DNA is TGTGCCAGCAGTGAATTAGTCCGGACAGGGGGAGAGGGGTATGGCTACACCTTC. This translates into CASSELVRTGGEGYGYTF.